What follows is one TCR beta chain and its context. The source of the sample is a study of blood T cell repertoires in COVID-19. The overall study: T cells, B-cell-depleted T cells, or PBMCs provided the cDNA or gDNA that served as material.

Sequencing was performed with immunoSEQ multiplex PCR; in TCRdb, only in-frame clones are kept and a portion is missing. The table includes over 250,000 clones, over 75% detected once. Per the germline V gene, CDR1 is KGHSH and CDR2 is LQKENI. This CDR3 is built from 14 residues. V was pared by 3 bases and J by 1 base, with 9 bases between. Seattle participants joined during active infection and were tracked over time. V gene TRBV18 combines with J gene TRBJ1-1, with D unresolved. Sequenced: peripheral blood. This TCR derives from a woman between 65 and 79 years old with COVID-19, enrolled during active disease. CDR3 region: CASSPQNRNTEAFF. Here the CDR3 DNA reads TGTGCCAGCTCACCTCAGAACCGGAACACTGAAGCTTTCTTT.